The 11 T cell receptor beta chains given below trace back to one sample, sequenced in a study of blood T cell repertoires in COVID-19. Data came from immunoSEQ multiplex PCR; TCRdb stores just in-frame clones and leaves some out. The data show 150,000 or so clones, with roughly nine tenths seen just once and roughly 3.9% held by the top ten. Sequenced input: PBMCs or T cells enriched from blood (not recorded which). These receptors were obtained from a woman in her thirties or forties who had been exposed to COVID-19.

This rearrangement joins TRBV4-1 to TRBJ1-2; TRBD1 matches 9 bases. With V trimmed by 0 bases and J by 4 bases, 9 bases remained unmatched. There are 17 residues in the CDR3. Germline V gene sequence: CDR1 MGHRA, CDR2 YSYEKL. CDR3 sequence: CASSQDARTGAAYGYTF. CDR3 in DNA: TGCGCCAGCAGCCAAGATGCCAGGACAGGGGCGGCCTATGGCTACACCTTC.

The chain joins TRBV11-3 to TRBJ2-5, with a tentative D call TRBD1 (5 bases). Germline V gene lookup returns CDR1 SGHNT and CDR2 YENEEA. Deletions cut 0 bases from V and 2 bases from J, with 13 bases between. This CDR3 comprises 16 residues. The CDR3 DNA reads TGTGCCAGCAGCTTAGATTACACAGGAGCACAAGAGACCCAGTACTTC. This gives the protein CASSLDYTGAQETQYF.

V and J are TRBV6-5 and TRBJ1-5; D is perhaps TRBD1 (5 bases). The CDR3 totals 13 residues. The germline V gene has CDR1 MNHEY and CDR2 SVGAGI. V lost 6 bases to trimming and J lost 7 bases, with 13 bases between them. The CDR3 is CASSLRVRQPQHF. Written as DNA, the CDR3 is TGTGCCAGCAGCCTCAGGGTGAGGCAGCCCCAGCATTTT.

This rearrangement joins TRBV19 to TRBJ1-2; no firm D call. V lost 7 bases and J lost 0, with 12 bases in between. Germline V lookup: CDR1 LNHDA, CDR2 SQIVND (reference sequence). This CDR3 comprises 14 residues. The CDR3 here is CASKIGGSNYGYTF. Written as DNA, the CDR3 is TGTGCCAGTAAGATCGGAGGCTCTAACTATGGCTACACCTTC.

The CDR3 DNA is TGCGCCAGCAGCCAAGCCGGGACGGGGGCCTACGAGCAGTACTTC. Protein sequence: CASSQAGTGAYEQYF. The gene calls are TRBV4-1 and TRBJ2-7, with D tentatively TRBD2 (6 bases). Trimming removed 1 base from V and 2 bases from J, with 12 bases in between. The CDR3 covers 15 residues. Germline-derived CDR1 and CDR2 are MGHRA and YSYEKL.

V usage is TRBV7-2 and J usage is TRBJ2-7; TRBD2 might be the D (5 bases). Looked up from germline, CDR1 is SGHTA and CDR2 is FQGNSA. The CDR3 runs 13 residues. With 3 bases removed from V and 3 bases from J, the gap between germline ends came to 9 bases. For the CDR3, the DNA is TGTGCCAGCAGCTTTGACGGGATCTACGAGCAGTACTTC. Amino acids: CASSFDGIYEQYF.

The CDR3 protein is CASSQQSWSEAFF. The CDR3 DNA reads as TGCGCCAGCAGCCAACAGTCGTGGTCTGAAGCTTTCTTT. The chain joins TRBV4-3 to TRBJ1-1, with D unresolved. The ends were cut back, 2 bases at V and 6 bases at J, with 10 bases in the middle. Germline V gene sequence: CDR1 LGHNA, CDR2 YSLEER. This CDR3 is built from 13 residues.

The rearrangement joins TRBV5-4 to TRBJ2-5; 7 positions agree with TRBD2. Per germline, CDR1 SGHNT and CDR2 YYREEE (reference sequence). This CDR3 contains 14 residues. J was trimmed by 4 bases and V by 1 base; bases with no gene match: 4. CDR3 nucleotide sequence: TGTGCCAGCAGCTTGATGGGAGGGCGAGAGACCCAGTACTTC. Amino acid sequence: CASSLMGGRETQYF.

The rearrangement links TRBV7-9 to TRBJ2-7; TRBD1 might be the D (5 bases). Trimming left V 1 base short and J 6 bases short, with 10 bases between. The CDR3 consists of 13 residues. CDR1 SEHNR and CDR2 FQNEAQ come from the germline V gene (reference sequence). CDR3 in amino acids: CASSLEGSGEQYF. The CDR3 DNA is TGTGCCAGCAGCTTAGAGGGGTCTGGCGAGCAGTACTTC. Filled out from reference TRBV7-9 and TRBJ2-7, the complete variable domain reads DTGVSQNPRHKITKRGQNVTFRCDPISEHNRLYWYRQTLGQGPEFLTYFQNEAQLEKSRLLSDRFSAERPKGSFSTLEIQRTEQGDSAMYLCASSLEGSGEQYFGPGTRLTVT.

This sequence joins TRBV2 and TRBJ2-2, with D perhaps matching TRBD2 (6 bases). The germline gives CDR1 SNHLY, CDR2 FYNNEI. This CDR3 contains 11 residues. Deletions cut 7 bases from V and 11 bases from J, with 11 bases between. CDR3 bases: TGTGCCAGCATGGGGGAGGTCGAGCTGTTTTTT. It specifies CASMGEVELFF.

This clone was counted a single time. The rearrangement links TRBV7-8 to TRBJ1-4; possibly TRBD1 for D (6 bases). The ends were cut back, 6 bases at V and 1 base at J, with 18 bases in the middle. The CDR3 contains 17 residues. In germline, CDR1 is SGHVS, CDR2 FQNEAQ. CDR3 loop: CASRPTGPLLTNEKLFF. In DNA, the CDR3 is TGTGCCAGCAGGCCAACAGGGCCCCTGCTAACTAATGAAAAACTGTTTTTT.